This record looks at one T cell receptor beta chain sequence and its context. Clones were sequenced by immunoSEQ multiplex PCR, and TCRdb holds only the in-frame ones, with some missing. This sample yields 700,000 or so clones, of which over 75% are seen a single time; roughly 0.01% belongs to the top ten. Per germline, CDR1 SGHDT and CDR2 YYEEEE. The CDR3 consists of 19 residues. J was trimmed by 1 base and V by 1 base; bases with no gene match: 11. These data are taken from a study of shared T cell receptors in the human thymus. These data are also associated with another study on human thymus T cells.

The sequenced sample was thymocytes. V usage is TRBV5-6 and J usage is TRBJ2-4; 10 bases agree with TRBD2. The clonotype originates from a girl in the first two years of life with a congenital heart defect. Written as DNA, the CDR3 is TGTGCCAGCAGCTTGCGACCAGCGGGGGGGCCAATGGCCAAAAACATTCAGTACTTC. Protein sequence: CASSLRPAGGPMAKNIQYF.